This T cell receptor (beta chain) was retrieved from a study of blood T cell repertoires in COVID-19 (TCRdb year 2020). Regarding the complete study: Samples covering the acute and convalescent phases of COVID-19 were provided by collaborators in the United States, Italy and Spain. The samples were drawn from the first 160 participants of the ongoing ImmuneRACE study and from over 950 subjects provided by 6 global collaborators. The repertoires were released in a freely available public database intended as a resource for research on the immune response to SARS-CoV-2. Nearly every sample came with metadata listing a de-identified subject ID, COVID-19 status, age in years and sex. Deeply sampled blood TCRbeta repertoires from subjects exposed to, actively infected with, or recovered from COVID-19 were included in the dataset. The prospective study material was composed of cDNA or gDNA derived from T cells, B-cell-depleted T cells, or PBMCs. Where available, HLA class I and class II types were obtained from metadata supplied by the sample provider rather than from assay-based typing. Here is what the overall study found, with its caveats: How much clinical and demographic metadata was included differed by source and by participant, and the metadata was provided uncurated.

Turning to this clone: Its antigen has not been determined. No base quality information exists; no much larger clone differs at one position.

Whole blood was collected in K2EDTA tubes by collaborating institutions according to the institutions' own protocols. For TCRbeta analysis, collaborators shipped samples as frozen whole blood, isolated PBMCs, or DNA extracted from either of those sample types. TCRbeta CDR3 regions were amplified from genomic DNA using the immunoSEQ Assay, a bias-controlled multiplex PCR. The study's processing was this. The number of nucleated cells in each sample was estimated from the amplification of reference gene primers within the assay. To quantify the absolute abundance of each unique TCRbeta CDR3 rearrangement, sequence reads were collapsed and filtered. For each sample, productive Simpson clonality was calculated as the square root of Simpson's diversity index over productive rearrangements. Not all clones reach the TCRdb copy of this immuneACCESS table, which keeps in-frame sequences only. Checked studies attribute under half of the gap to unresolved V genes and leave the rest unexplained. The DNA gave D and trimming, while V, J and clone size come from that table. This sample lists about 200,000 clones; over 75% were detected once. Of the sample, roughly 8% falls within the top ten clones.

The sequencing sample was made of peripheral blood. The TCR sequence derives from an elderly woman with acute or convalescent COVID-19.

Here the CDR3 is given as CASSYEGGGYTF. The nucleotides are TGTGCCAGCAGCTACGAAGGGGGCGGCTACACCTTC. Recombination joined TRBV11-2 with TRBJ1-2, with 7 junctional bases fitting TRBD1. CDR1 and CDR2, looked up from the germline V gene, are SGHAT and FQNNGV. V is trimmed back by 4 bases and J by 8 bases, and the junction contains 4 bases that no gene match accounts for. Including the terminal cysteine and phenylalanine, the CDR3 comprises 12 residues. CDR3 DNA is the only sequence kept; it has 36 bases, read in frame from the first base.